The sequence of this TCR beta chain was determined in a study of T-cell memory formation after mild COVID-19. To note about this clonotype: Its antigen is unknown.

This CDR3 is 17 amino acids long. The ends lost 3 bases at V and 8 bases at J; junction bases unmatched: 13. Germline CDR1 is SGDLS and CDR2 is YYNGEE. Study-level points and caveats: Mainly CM and EM harbored the contracting CD4+ clones; mainly EMRA harbored the CD8+ ones. Clones shrinking between day 15 and 85 showed a balanced CD4/CD8 split, and those that grew later tilted toward CD4+. Some SARS-CoV-2-responding clones were already detected in memory before infection.

TCRdb re-derived calls from the 5' RACE reads in MiXCR, one entry per CDR3 protein. The sample lists around 500,000 distinct CDR3 sequences, around a sixth occurring once. This clonotype originated in an adult woman who had mild COVID-19 (a few samples of this study predate the infection). Cell type and time point are not known. Sequencing used PBMCs or a T cell subset sorted from them (not recorded which). This chain uses TRBV9 with TRBJ1-6; the match to TRBD1 covers 8 bases. Here the CDR3 reads CASSEGPTGGPHSPLHF. Written as DNA, the CDR3 is TGTGCCAGCAGCGAGGGCCCTACAGGGGGGCCCCATTCACCCCTCCACTTT.